This TCR beta chain comes out of a study of blood T cell repertoires in COVID-19. Overall study context: Specimens from acute and convalescent COVID-19 originated in the United States, Italy and Spain. The analysed material was cDNA or gDNA that came from T cells, B-cell-depleted T cells, or PBMCs.

The authors' processing: Amplification from reference gene primers served as the basis for estimated nucleated cell counts. TCRdb's table, derived via immunoSEQ multiplex PCR, lists solely in-frame clones and lacks some. The D gene and trimming were derived from the DNA, and the V and J assignments and clone size from that table. In the table there are approximately 150,000 clones, around 81% of which are singletons. This CDR3 contains 14 residues. Per germline, CDR1 SNHLY and CDR2 FYNNEI. Losses at the gene ends were 4 bases for V and 7 bases for J; bases not matched to a gene: 5. This chain joins TRBV2 and TRBJ2-1; 9 bases match TRBD2. The sequence was obtained from a man between 65 and 80 years old who had recovered from COVID-19. The sample was peripheral blood. CDR3 in DNA: TGTGCCAGCAGTGGGCTAGCGGGAATGAATGAGCAGTTCTTC. It specifies CASSGLAGMNEQFF. Drawing the rest from reference TRBV2 and TRBJ2-1, the complete variable domain is EPEVTQTPSHQVTQMGQEVILRCVPISNHLYFYWYRQILGQKVEFLVSFYNNEISEKSEIFDDQFSVERPDGSNFTLKIRSTKLEDSAMYFCASSGLAGMNEQFFGPGTRLTVL.